This TCR beta chain was identified in a study of T cells after posttransplantation cyclophosphamide. Germline V gene lookup returns CDR1 MRHNA and CDR2 SNTAGT. This CDR3 spans 16 amino acids. V gave up 2 bases and J gave up 3 bases; unmatched junction bases: 7. Busulfan-fludarabine conditioning, marrow transplant, and cyclophosphamide on days +3 and +4 were administered. At least ten counts were recorded for this clone. Its target is unknown. Method: immunoSEQ multiplex PCR; TCRdb's copy keeps in-frame clones and lacks some. Observed in the sample are about 6,700 clones, none of them singletons. The study's findings and limits: Donor CD8+ memory clones often dominated recipient blood repertoires at later times.

This TCR derives from a male patient between 25 and 40 years old who received an allogeneic stem cell transplant from an unrelated donor, was CMV-positive, and had acute and chronic GVHD. Some T cells may have originated in the graft donor. Sequencing used PBMCs, obtained after an allogeneic stem cell transplant with post-transplant cyclophosphamide. The chain joins TRBV6-4 to TRBJ2-5, with 9 bases identical to TRBD1. DNA of the CDR3: TGTGCCAGCAGTGACCCCAGGACAGGGGCAGAAGAGACCCAGTACTTC. It encodes CASSDPRTGAEETQYF.